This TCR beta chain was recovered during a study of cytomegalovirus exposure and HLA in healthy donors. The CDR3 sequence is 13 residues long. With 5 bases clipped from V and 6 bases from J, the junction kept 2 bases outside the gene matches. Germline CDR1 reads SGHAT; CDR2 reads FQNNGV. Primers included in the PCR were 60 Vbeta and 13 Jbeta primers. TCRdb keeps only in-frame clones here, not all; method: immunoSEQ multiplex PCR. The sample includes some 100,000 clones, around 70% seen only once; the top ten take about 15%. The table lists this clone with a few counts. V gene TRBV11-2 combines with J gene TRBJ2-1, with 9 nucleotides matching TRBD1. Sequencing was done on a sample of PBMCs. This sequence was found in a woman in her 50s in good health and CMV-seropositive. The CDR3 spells CASSRDRVNEQFF. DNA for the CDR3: TGTGCCAGCAGCAGGGACAGGGTCAATGAGCAGTTCTTC. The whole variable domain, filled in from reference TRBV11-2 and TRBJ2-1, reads EAGVAQSPRYKIIEKRQSVAFWCNPISGHATLYWYQQILGQGPKLLIQFQNNGVVDDSQLPKDRFSAERLKGVDSTLKIQPAKLEDSAVYLCASSRDRVNEQFFGPGTRLTVL.